A single sample is the source of the 21 T cell receptor beta chains below, sequenced in a study of cytomegalovirus exposure and HLA in healthy donors. The PCR used 60 Vbeta and 13 Jbeta primers. This table comes from immunoSEQ multiplex PCR, and its TCRdb copy is limited to in-frame clones, with some not included. The sample lists some 130,000 clones, approximately 70% occurring once. Material for sequencing was PBMCs. These receptors were taken from a human donor in good health.

A few counts support this clone. V gene TRBV28 combines with J gene TRBJ1-3; 7 nucleotides line up with TRBD1. After removal of 6 bases from V and 1 base from J, the junction contained 12 bases not matched to a gene. Per germline, CDR1 MDHEN and CDR2 SYDVKM. The CDR3 is 17 amino acids. DNA for the CDR3: TGTGCCAGCAGAACAACCGGGACAGCCAGTTCTGGAAACACCATATATTTT. Residues: CASRTTGTASSGNTIYF.

This rearrangement joins TRBV7-2 to TRBJ2-5, with TRBD2 matching 12 bases. The end of the DNA fits TRBJ2-7 better, so the J call may be wrong. The CDR3 is made up of 18 amino acids. Germline CDR1 and CDR2: SGHTA and FQGNSA. The CDR3, as DNA: TGTGCCAGCAGCTTAGTCATCCCTAGCGGGAGGGACTACTACGAGCAGTACTTC. It is translated as CASSLVIPSGRDYYEQYF.

Only a few counts were recorded for this clone. The genes are TRBV19 and TRBJ2-2; no clear D gene. V was cut by 5 bases and J by 6 bases, with 7 bases left in between. Germline-derived CDR1 and CDR2 are LNHDA and SQIVND (reference sequence). The CDR3 is 12 amino acids. This CDR3 reads CASSPPSGELFF. CDR3 DNA sequence: TGTGCCAGTAGTCCCCCGTCCGGGGAGCTGTTTTTT.

V gene TRBV27 combines with J gene TRBJ2-7, with 7 bases fitting TRBD2. V gave up 2 bases and J gave up 2 bases; unmatched junction bases: 6. This CDR3 contains 15 residues. Germline-derived CDR1 and CDR2 are MNHEY and SMNVEV (reference sequence). The CDR3 DNA is TGTGCCAGCAGTTTAGCCCCTAGCGGAACCTACGAGCAGTACTTC. Its protein product is CASSLAPSGTYEQYF.

The chain has TRBV7-8 and TRBJ2-1, with TRBD2 identical over 10 bases. The CDR3 has 18 amino acids. CDR1 and CDR2 (germline): SGHVS, FQNEAQ. V was clipped by 4 bases and J by 3 bases; unmatched bases: 12. CDR3 DNA sequence: TGTGCCAGCAGCTCCAGTCCGCCTAGCGGGAGTGGCTACAATGAGCAGTTCTTC. The encoded protein is CASSSSPPSGSGYNEQFF. Using reference TRBV7-8 and TRBJ2-1 for the parts outside the CDR3, the full variable domain is GAGVSQSPRYKVAKRGQDVALRCDPISGHVSLFWYQQALGQGPEFLTYFQNEAQLDKSGLPSDRFFAERPEGSVSTLKIQRTQQEDSAVYLCASSSSPPSGSGYNEQFFGPGTRLTVL.

The J gene is TRBJ2-4, the V gene TRBV18, with 7 bases fitting TRBD2. The CDR3 covers 15 residues. V dropped 1 base and J dropped 6; count of bases not matched to a gene: 6. Germline V gene sequence: CDR1 KGHSH, CDR2 LQKENI. Written as DNA, the CDR3 is TGTGCCAGCTCACCACGGGGGGAGGGGCGAAACATTCAGTACTTC. Protein sequence: CASSPRGEGRNIQYF.

The V call is TRBV28, the J call TRBJ2-5; tentatively, D is TRBD1 (6 bases). CDR3 size: 16 residues. The V gene's germline CDR1 is MDHEN and CDR2 SYDVKM. V gave up 2 bases and J gave up 4 bases, with 17 bases separating them. The CDR3 nucleotides are TGTGCCAGCAGTTTACCCCCCCCAGGGGATATAGAGACCCAGTACTTC. Its translation is CASSLPPPGDIETQYF.

This clone was recorded a few times. The V call is TRBV9, the J call TRBJ2-2, with TRBD1 matching 9 bases. CDR1 and CDR2 from the germline V gene are SGDLS and YYNGEE. After removal of 5 bases from V and 4 bases from J, the junction contained 9 bases not matched to a gene. This CDR3 is built from 16 residues. CDR3 DNA: TGTGCCAGCAGTGACCCCGGGACAGGGTTCACCGGGGAGCTGTTTTTT. Translating it yields CASSDPGTGFTGELFF.

This clone was counted a few times. The chain has TRBV10-3 and TRBJ2-1; possibly TRBD2 for D (6 bases). The length of the CDR3 is 16 residues. Germline loops: CDR1 ENHRY, CDR2 SYGVKD. Between the trimmed V and J ends, which lost 0 bases and 10 bases, there was a span of 19 bases. CDR3 nucleotides: TGTGCCATCAGTGAGTCCGAACTAGCTGGTCGGGAGGAGCAGTTCTTC. Amino acids: CAISESELAGREEQFF.

V gene TRBV19 combines with J gene TRBJ2-1, with TRBD2 identical over 7 bases. V shed 4 bases and J 9 bases; nucleotides not matched to a gene: 3. Germline assignment: CDR1 LNHDA and CDR2 SQIVND (reference sequence). There are 12 residues in the CDR3. In DNA form, the CDR3 reads TGTGCCAGTAGTACCAGGGAGGGTGAGCAGTTCTTC. Its protein product is CASSTREGEQFF. Variable domain in full (rest from reference TRBV19 and TRBJ2-1): DGGITQSPKYLFRKEGQNVTLSCEQNLNHDAMYWYRQDPGQGLRLIYYSQIVNDFQKGDIAEGYSVSREKKESFPLTVTSAQKNPTAFYLCASSTREGEQFFGPGTRLTVL.

V gene TRBV7-2 combines with J gene TRBJ2-3; TRBD2 matches 8 bases. The CDR3 contains 16 residues. J lost 4 bases, V lost 4 bases, and 10 bases had no gene match. Germline V CDR1 and CDR2: SGHTA, FQGNSA. CDR3 DNA sequence: TGTGCCAGCAGCTCCCCCGAGCGCGGGAGGCCAGATACGCAGTATTTT. This sequence encodes CASSSPERGRPDTQYF.

The chain's CDR3 is CASSPPGGSAGELFF. CDR3 DNA: TGTGCCAGCAGCCCCCCGGGGGGATCGGCCGGGGAGCTGTTTTTT. The chain employs TRBV7-3 and TRBJ2-2; the match to TRBD2 covers 7 bases. The CDR3 spans 15 residues. Per the germline V gene, CDR1 is SGHTA and CDR2 is FQGTGA. Trimming at V came to 5 bases and at J to 6 bases, leaving 9 bases not matched to a gene. Looking up the rest from reference TRBV7-3 and TRBJ2-2 gives the full variable domain: GAGVSQTPSNKVTEKGKYVELRCDPISGHTALYWYRQSLGQGPEFLIYFQGTGAADDSGLPNDRFFAVRPEGSVSTLKIQRTERGDSAVYLCASSPPGGSAGELFFGEGSRLTVL.

The chain employs TRBV29-1 and TRBJ2-5; 8 nucleotides align to TRBD1. The V gene end was trimmed by 6 bases and the J gene end by 4 bases; junction bases not matched to a gene: 4. Germline V gene data show CDR1 as SQVTM and CDR2 as ANQGSEA. This CDR3 comprises 12 residues. CDR3 region: CSVETGGETQYF. DNA of the CDR3: TGCAGCGTCGAAACAGGGGGAGAGACCCAGTACTTC. The entire variable domain, with the rest obtained from reference TRBV29-1 and TRBJ2-5, is as follows: SAVISQKPSRDICQRGTSLTIQCQVDSQVTMMFWYRQQPGQSLTLIATANQGSEATYESGFVIDKFPISRPNLTFSTLTVSNMSPEDSSIYLCSVETGGETQYFGPGTRLLVL.

This chain connects TRBV6-1 to TRBJ2-4, with D unclear. V was clipped by 6 bases and J by 8 bases, with 20 bases between them. CDR1 and CDR2 (germline): MNHNS, SASEGT. CDR3 length equals 15 residues. The CDR3 is CASSEKKYSLYIQYF. Written as DNA, the CDR3 is TGTGCCAGCAGCGAAAAGAAATACTCCTTGTACATTCAGTACTTC.

This clone was seen only a few times. The rearrangement links TRBV7-2 to TRBJ2-1; D gene unclear. V was trimmed by 1 base and J by 11 bases, leaving 9 bases between them. The germline V gene has CDR1 SGHTA and CDR2 FQGNSA. The CDR3 consists of 12 residues. DNA of the CDR3: TGTGCCAGCAGCTTAGAGGTGGGCCAGCAGTTCTTC. This encodes CASSLEVGQQFF.

The gene calls are TRBV7-2 and TRBJ2-1; 8 bases fit TRBD2. Trimming took 5 bases from V and 9 from J; bases not matched to a gene: 12. This CDR3 contains 15 residues. Germline lookup yields CDR1 SGHTA and CDR2 FQGNSA. The CDR3, as DNA: TGTGCCAGCAGCGGACTGCGAGCGGGAGATTCTGAGCAGTTCTTC. Translation gives CASSGLRAGDSEQFF.

The chain's CDR3 is CASSPGGNVLTF. DNA of the CDR3: TGTGCCAGCAGTCCCGGAGGCAACGTCCTGACTTTC. This rearrangement joins TRBV28 to TRBJ2-6, with a weak D call TRBD2 (5 bases). V was clipped by 5 bases and J by 9 bases, with 8 bases between them. This CDR3 is built from 12 residues. Germline CDR1 reads MDHEN; CDR2 reads SYDVKM.

This clone showed up just a few times. V gene TRBV5-1 combines with J gene TRBJ2-1; 12 bases align to TRBD2. Germline V lookup: CDR1 SGHRS, CDR2 YFSETQ. The CDR3 contains 16 residues. V lost 4 bases to trimming and J lost 3 bases; unmatched junction nucleotides: 5. CDR3 sequence reads: CASSPRTSGNYNEQFF. In DNA, the CDR3 is TGCGCCAGCAGCCCCCGGACTAGCGGGAACTACAATGAGCAGTTCTTC.

The chain joins TRBV14 to TRBJ2-3; D possibly corresponds to TRBD1 (6 bases). Germline assignment: CDR1 SGHDN and CDR2 FVKESK. This CDR3 spans 13 amino acids. The ends were cut back, 7 bases at V and 5 bases at J, with 13 bases in the middle. For the CDR3, the DNA is TGTGCCAGCACCCGCATGGGACAAGATACGCAGTATTTT. It specifies CASTRMGQDTQYF.

This chain connects TRBV7-8 to TRBJ1-5; D unclear. V was cut by 4 bases and J by 5 bases, with 12 bases left in between. Germline CDR1 reads SGHVS; CDR2 reads FQNEAQ. This CDR3 region has 14 residues. In DNA, the CDR3 is TGTGCCAGCAGCTCCGTGGTAGCGGATCAGCCCCAGCATTTT. This gives the protein CASSSVVADQPQHF.

The chain combines TRBV28 with TRBJ1-5; D is ambiguous. CDR1 and CDR2 from the germline V gene are MDHEN and SYDVKM. V lost 3 bases and J lost 0, with 3 bases in between. The CDR3 length is 13 residues. The CDR3 loop reads CASSFGSNQPQHF. Here the CDR3 DNA reads TGTGCCAGCAGTTTCGGTAGCAATCAGCCCCAGCATTTT.